The text below deals with one T cell receptor beta chain. Its antigen is currently unknown. This entry is derived from a study of graft-versus-host responses after intestinal transplantation. Findings and limits, study-wide: GvH clones detected in recipient marrow included some appearing first in ileum or blood.

The germline CDR1 and CDR2 sequences are SGHAT and FQNNGV. The CDR3 runs to 18 residues. V was clipped by 5 bases and J by 2 bases; unmatched bases: 10. Profiling relied on immunoSEQ multiplex PCR, and the TCRdb table lists in-frame clones only, not all of them. The sample includes 65,000 to 90,000 clones, around 92% of them seen just once. The sample was unstimulated CD8+ T cells sorted from spleen or lymph node cells, taken before transplant. The chain couples TRBV11-2 to TRBJ2-2; 11 bases align to TRBD2. The receptor comes from a human donor who was the organ donor for an intestinal transplant. The CDR3 DNA reads TGTGCCAGCAGCGCCGTTAGCGGGGGGGGCGTAAACACCGGGGAGCTGTTTTTT. As protein: CASSAVSGGGVNTGELFF.